A single sample gave rise to the 6 T cell receptor beta chains below, sequenced in a study of regulatory T cells in long-lasting Graves disease. Sample time point: newly diagnosed GD, antithyroid drugs for less than 3 months. The authors made the TCR library using RNA they extracted from PBMCs. Arm-PCR of CDR3 regions with iRepertoire HTBI primers generated TCR beta libraries. TCRdb reanalysed the multiplex PCR reads using MiXCR and keeps one entry per CDR3 protein. The repertoire holds over 500,000 distinct CDR3 sequences, with about 15% as singletons. This sample also appeared in a second study, on T cells in Graves' hyperthyroidism and ophthalmopathy.

The specimen was peripheral blood mononuclear cells (PBMCs), collected at new diagnosis, from a patient treated with antithyroid drugs. These receptors were obtained from a man in his late teens or twenties with Graves disease.

This clonotype occurred a few times. CDR3 sequence (DNA): TGTGCCAGCAGCTCCCTAGCGGGGGGGGGCCAAGAGACCCAGTACTTC. This encodes CASSSLAGGGQETQYF. The J gene is TRBJ2-5, the V gene TRBV5-5; 12 bases match TRBD2. Germline V gives CDR1 SGHKS, CDR2 YYEKEE (reference sequence). V was clipped by 3 bases and J by 1 base; unmatched bases: 4. CDR3 size: 16 residues.

This clonotype was detected a few times. The chain employs TRBV10-3 and TRBJ1-5; D ambiguous. Germline V gene lookup returns CDR1 ENHRY and CDR2 SYGVKD. This CDR3 region has 12 residues. The germline V and J ends were trimmed by 2 bases and 5 bases, with 4 bases remaining between them. The DNA of the CDR3 is TGTGCCATCAGTGAGGGAGATCAGCCCCAGCATTTT. Residues: CAISEGDQPQHF.

This clonotype was observed many times. This chain joins TRBV28 and TRBJ2-5, with a tentative D call TRBD1 (6 bases). CDR1 and CDR2 from the germline V gene are MDHEN and SYDVKM. With 3 bases removed from V and 2 bases from J, the gap between germline ends came to 19 bases. CDR3 length: 17 residues. As DNA, the CDR3 is TGTGCCAGCAGTTTCGGTCAGGGGAGTATGGGGCAAGAGACCCAGTACTTC. Amino acids: CASSFGQGSMGQETQYF.

This clonotype appeared many times. The V and J genes are TRBV2 and TRBJ2-1, with D unresolved. The CDR3 extends over 14 amino acids. Per the germline V gene, CDR1 is SNHLY and CDR2 is FYNNEI. Trimming shortened V by 3 bases and J by 0 bases, and 6 bases separated the two germline ends. Here the CDR3 reads CASSDLSSYNEQFF. In DNA, the CDR3 is TGTGCCAGCAGTGACCTCAGCTCCTACAATGAGCAGTTCTTC.

This clonotype was detected a few times. This sequence joins TRBV11-3 and TRBJ2-7, with a possible D match to TRBD1 (6 bases). The CDR3 is 13 amino acids. Looked up from germline, CDR1 is SGHNT and CDR2 is YENEEA. V was cut by 4 bases and J by 5 bases, with 12 bases left in between. The CDR3 reads CASSSGVRDEQYF. For the CDR3, the DNA is TGTGCCAGCAGCTCAGGGGTCCGTGACGAGCAGTACTTC.

This clonotype occurred once. The chain recombines TRBV4-1 with TRBJ2-1, with D possibly TRBD2 on 5 matching bases. Germline CDR1 is MGHRA and CDR2 is YSYEKL. V shed 1 base and J shed 5 bases, with 12 bases lying between them. The CDR3 covers 15 residues. In DNA form, the CDR3 reads TGCGCCAGCAGCCAAGTGGGATCGGGAAACAATGAGCAGTTCTTC. As protein: CASSQVGSGNNEQFF.